Listed below are T cell receptor beta chains from one sample, sequenced in a study of response to subunit inactivated influenza vaccine. TCRdb fed the RT-PCR reads into MiXCR, producing one record per CDR3 protein. The data hold 600,000 to 850,000 distinct CDR3 sequences, with 14% observed a single time. Sequencing used PBMCs from blood, obtained less than 15 days before vaccination. The receptor set was obtained from a man between 45 and 60 years old who received an inactivated influenza vaccine. Both conserved end residues are trimmed from each CDR3. Fields, in order: CDR3 protein, V gene, clone size, J gene. Size is omitted from some rows. Given values are once, few, many or a class for expanded clones.

CDR3aa: ASSQRTGNRGNYGYT; v_gene: TRBV11-2; abundance: few; j_gene: TRBJ1-2
CDR3aa: ASSEAVGLAGGELF; v_gene: TRBV2; abundance: few; j_gene: TRBJ2-2
CDR3aa: ASSQVSSSYALYNEQF; v_gene: TRBV4-2; abundance: few; j_gene: TRBJ2-1
CDR3aa: ASSGGARGNQPQH; v_gene: TRBV2; abundance: few; j_gene: TRBJ1-5
CDR3aa: AIRGTGTTYEQY; v_gene: TRBV10-3; abundance: few; j_gene: TRBJ2-7
CDR3aa: SASSTDGTYEQY; v_gene: TRBV20-1; abundance: NA; j_gene: TRBJ2-7
CDR3aa: ASSLGRQVQGELF; v_gene: TRBV7-9; abundance: NA; j_gene: TRBJ2-2
CDR3aa: ASSQEYQHSGNTIY; v_gene: TRBV3-1; abundance: few; j_gene: TRBJ1-3
CDR3aa: ASSSRTRNIAKNIQY; v_gene: TRBV11-2; abundance: many; j_gene: TRBJ2-4
CDR3aa: ASSRDRGRVYEQY; v_gene: TRBV11-1; abundance: few; j_gene: TRBJ2-7
CDR3aa: SAAGQHSNQPQH; v_gene: TRBV20-1; abundance: few; j_gene: TRBJ1-5
CDR3aa: ASSYAGPGTEAF; v_gene: TRBV6-5; abundance: NA; j_gene: TRBJ1-1
CDR3aa: ASSRSGTGGTEAF; v_gene: TRBV7-2; abundance: few; j_gene: TRBJ1-1
CDR3aa: ASSSTVRGSADTQY; v_gene: TRBV5-1; abundance: few; j_gene: TRBJ2-3
CDR3aa: ASAGGEDSYNEQF; v_gene: TRBV12-3/TRBV12-4; abundance: many; j_gene: TRBJ2-1